This TCR beta chain originates from a study of long-term antiretroviral therapy in people with HIV (dated by TCRdb to 2021 to 2024). For the study in its entirety: The earliest samples were collected about a decade before the 2015 WHO recommendation for immediate ART, when ART was typically delayed until CD4 counts fell. A total of roughly 180 cryopreserved PBMC samples were contributed to the cohort by 30 adults with confirmed HIV infection, with samples collected serially over a mean of about 6 years (range 1-12). A retrospective serial study tested whether changes in peripheral blood TRB repertoire composition and diversity were associated with ART initiation and durable HIV suppression. Of the approximately 32 participants with HIV, approximately 11 were female. No cross-contamination during QIAcube processing was seen in test extractions of a monoclonal T-cell line run alongside 33 polyclonal samples.

V gives up 1 base and J gives up 8 bases, and the segment between their germline ends measures 11 bases. The germline V gene specifies MGHDK as CDR1 and SYGVNS as CDR2. From its cysteine to its phenylalanine, the CDR3 spans 13 amino acids. The CDR3 DNA has 39 bases and is translated from base 1. A remark on this clone: Its target antigen remains unknown. Nothing much larger sits one base from this clone, and base qualities are not available.

The immunoSEQ hsTCRB v3.0 assay was used at survey level resolution for TRB variable region sequencing. A depth of about 40,000-55,000 T-cell genomes per sample was targeted for TRB sequencing. An Illumina MiSeq with a v3 150-cycle kit was used to sequence the pooled TRB libraries. The source study handled its data this way. Repertoire analysis was performed in R inside a reproducible Nextflow workflow that covered QC, data transformation and analysis. Custom analyses were implemented in LymphoSeq2, an R package for AIRR-Seq data exploration. Four samples that produced fewer than 5000 total TRB sequences were removed, so some 180 HIV repertoires were analyzed. Among the 180 to 200 HIV repertoires that were kept, roughly 58 were collected before ART initiation and more than 120 were collected after ART initiation. Repertoires were downsampled to 5000 TRB nucleotide sequences, with summary statistics averaged over 100 downsampling iterations. Only TRB sequences with CDR3 regions of at least seven amino acids were retained for analysis. Two measures captured diversity: a Shannon entropy-derived clonality score and the Gini coefficient. In the repertoire networks, any two of the top 5000 CDR3 amino acid sequences were connected whenever the two sequences differed by an edit distance of one. GLIPH2 predicted antigen specificity groups and MHC restriction for TRB CDR3 amino acid sequences. CDR3 amino acid sequences were matched against VDJdb and McPAS-TCR to flag known CMV, EBV, HIV or tissue antigen associations. Pre-ART, post-ART and control groups were compared with Wilcoxon signed-rank tests and Holm-Bonferroni correction. The clones in this table, taken by TCRdb from immuneACCESS, are in-frame only. Not every clone is retained; where verified, under half of the shortfall comes from an unresolved V gene, and the cause of the rest is unknown. That table is the source of V, J and clone size, and D and trimming were worked out from the DNA. The sample records 20,000 to 25,000 clones, about 80% of which are singletons. Together, the top ten hold roughly 10% of the sample.

Broad study findings and their caveats: Expanded TRB clones identified before ART initiation dominated the repertoire at all time points, although this dominance fluctuated and declined in many PLHIV after ART. Limited PBMC availability meant only the TCR beta chain was sequenced, without alpha chain pairing. Starting ART was linked to a significant rise in TRB diversity, yet even after long-term ART the diversity remained significantly lower than in transplant donor controls. Unsorted PBMC were profiled instead of sorted CD4+ and CD8+ T cells because pre-ART samples had limited cell numbers. Inferences about post-ART repertoire changes were limited because no data were available on ART adherence, viral resistance or therapy changes. The samples were dated from about 2003 to 2017, and the ART regimens that were used may be less effective than current ART regimens. HIV repertoires had narrower CDR3 length ranges than controls, and the network structure suggested an antigen-experienced repertoire that shifted only slightly toward naive after ART.

Participants were included only if at least one PBMC sample before ART initiation and at least two post-ART samples were available. Treatment was received in the United States of America by all participants with HIV. Before DNA extraction, cryopreserved samples containing about 0.9-10 million PBMC were thawed and washed. At the time of the earliest PBMC sample, participants with HIV were aged between roughly 20 and 60 years. Each participant contributed PBMC samples from 1-4 timepoints before ART initiation and 2-8 timepoints after ART initiation, with a median of 7 samples. Serial HIV viral load, CD4+ T-cell count, ART history and demographic data were obtained for every participant. Genomic DNA was extracted from unsorted PBMC with a Qiagen kit on a QIAcube, with processing performed in batches of 12 samples.

The sequencing here drew on unsorted PBMCs, taken 4.1 years after starting antiretroviral therapy. The chain is assembled from TRBV25-1 and TRBJ1-2, with an unclear D gene assignment. The origin of this receptor is a woman between 40 and 55 years old with HIV. The nucleotides read TGTGCCAGCAGTGAATGGAGGGTCACGGGCTACACCTTC. This is translated as CASSEWRVTGYTF.